These T cell receptor beta chains were read from a single sample in a study of blood T cell repertoires in COVID-19. Assay: immunoSEQ multiplex PCR; the TCRdb copy retains only in-frame clones and omits some. The sample carries roughly 190,000 clones, 80% to 90% recorded once. Sequencing was done on a sample of peripheral blood. The source of these receptors is a man aged 45-60 years with active or convalescent COVID-19. The CDR3 runs from the conserved cysteine through the conserved F or W. D genes are given only for firm matches. Where a row states a size, it is once, few, many or the class of an expanded clone; other rows omit it.

d_gene	v_gene	abundance	j_gene	CDR3aa	CDR3nt
.	TRBV5-6	.	TRBJ2-7	CASSPGLPGEQYF	TGTGCCAGCAGCCCCGGACTACCGGGAGAGCAGTACTTC
.	TRBV19	.	TRBJ1-6	CASSSQPGGNSPLHF	TGTGCCAGTAGTTCCCAGCCCGGGGGGAATTCACCCCTCCACTTT
.	TRBV6-5	.	TRBJ1-1	CASTRGGGTEAFF	TGTGCCAGCACCCGGGGAGGGGGTACTGAAGCTTTCTTT
.	TRBV4-3	many	TRBJ2-7	CASSQMRNSYEQYF	TGCGCCAGCAGCCAGATGAGGAATTCCTACGAGCAGTACTTC
.	TRBV23-1	.	TRBJ1-1	CASSHHRVLTLTEAFF	TGCGCCAGCAGTCACCACAGGGTACTGACCTTAACTGAAGCTTTCTTT
TRBD1	TRBV5-1	.	TRBJ2-7	CASSTGDGSSYEQYF	TGCGCCAGCAGCACAGGGGACGGAAGCTCCTACGAGCAGTACTTC
.	TRBV19	.	TRBJ2-5	CASSRGQEETQYF	TGTGCCAGTAGTAGGGGGCAGGAGGAGACCCAGTACTTC
.	TRBV7-9	.	TRBJ2-2	CASSSRGTGELFF	TGTGCCAGCAGCTCCCGGGGGACCGGGGAGCTGTTTTTT
TRBD1	TRBV4-3	.	TRBJ1-1	CASSQARQGAVEAFF	TGCGCCAGCAGCCAAGCAAGACAGGGGGCGGTTGAAGCTTTCTTT
.	TRBV19	.	TRBJ1-3	CASSIDLISSGNTIYF	TGTGCCAGTAGTATAGACCTTATCAGCTCTGGAAACACCATATATTTT
.	TRBV28	.	TRBJ1-6	CASSPSTGYGSPLHF	TGTGCCAGCAGTCCCAGTACGGGGTATGGTTCACCCCTCCACTTT
.	TRBV5-6	many	TRBJ2-5	CASSLRWRDWAETQYF	TGTGCCAGCAGCTTGAGGTGGCGGGACTGGGCGGAGACCCAGTACTTC
.	TRBV18	.	TRBJ1-4	CASSENSDQLFF	TGTGCCAGCTCAGAGAACAGTGACCAACTGTTTTTT